This T cell receptor (beta chain) was sequenced for a study of blood T cell repertoires in COVID-19. Background on the study: T cells, B-cell-depleted T cells, or PBMCs supplied cDNA or gDNA.

This CDR3 contains 17 residues. With 0 bases clipped from V and 0 bases from J, the junction kept 5 bases outside the gene matches. Germline CDR1 reads LNHNV; CDR2 reads YYDKDF (reference sequence). Recruits, aged roughly 18 to 89 years, lived in 24 US areas. Some clones are missing from TCRdb's copy, which holds only in-frame ones; the method was immunoSEQ multiplex PCR. The table has around 320,000 clones, roughly 90% seen once. V gene TRBV15 combines with J gene TRBJ2-1, with 7 bases identical to TRBD2. This clonotype was obtained from a woman between 18 and 29 years old with acute COVID-19. The sequencing sample was made of PBMCs or T cells enriched from blood (not recorded which). CDR3 sequence reads: CATSRDLGGSSYNEQFF. The CDR3 DNA reads TGTGCCACCAGCAGAGATCTCGGCGGGAGCTCCTACAATGAGCAGTTCTTC.